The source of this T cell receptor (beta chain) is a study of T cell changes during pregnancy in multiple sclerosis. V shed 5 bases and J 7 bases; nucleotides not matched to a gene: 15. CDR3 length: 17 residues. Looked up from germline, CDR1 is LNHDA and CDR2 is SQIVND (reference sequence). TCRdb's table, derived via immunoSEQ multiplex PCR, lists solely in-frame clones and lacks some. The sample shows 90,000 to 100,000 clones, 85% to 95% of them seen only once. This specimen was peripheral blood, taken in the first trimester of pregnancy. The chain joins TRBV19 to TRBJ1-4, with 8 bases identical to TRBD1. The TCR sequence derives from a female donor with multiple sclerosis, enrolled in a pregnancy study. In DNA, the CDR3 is TGTGCCAGTAGTTTAAGGACAGGGCCCACCCGAGGTGAAAAACTGTTTTTT. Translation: CASSLRTGPTRGEKLFF.